The next 19 T cell receptor beta chains were all read from a single sample in a study of blood T cells in healthy people across ages (dated by TCRdb to about 2015). Library preparation employed 5' RACE. Sequenced using an Illumina HiSeq 2500. A second roughly 7 to 12 cycle PCR used a sample-barcoded 5' primer and a J-beta primer mix. TCRdb reran the public reads through fastp at Q25 and MiXCR, keeping productive beta chains. When rows share a CDR3 protein, they turn into one entry using the most common DNA and genes. The sample data list 1.2 million to 1.5 million distinct CDR3 sequences, and 42% of these were observed just once. Of the sample, roughly 7.9% is held by the ten largest clones. The sample comprised blood. These receptors were taken from a young woman in good health.

The chain joins TRBV20-1 to TRBJ2-1; TRBD2 matches at 7 bases. This CDR3 has 16 residues. CDR1 is DFQATT, CDR2 SNEGSKA, per germline (reference sequence). The V and J ends lost 5 bases and 5 bases, in that order; junction bases with no gene match: 15. The DNA for the CDR3 is TGCAGTGCTCCCATTCGGACTAGTGGAGAAAACAATGAGCAGTTCTTC. As protein: CSAPIRTSGENNEQFF.

The rearrangement links TRBV20-1 to TRBJ1-1; D perhaps matches TRBD1 (5 bases). Trimming stripped 5 bases from V and 1 base from J, with 11 bases between. CDR3 size: 13 residues. Germline lookup yields CDR1 DFQATT and CDR2 SNEGSKA (reference sequence). In DNA form, the CDR3 reads TGCAGTGCTGGGAGACAGACGAACACTGAAGCTTTCTTT. This codes for CSAGRQTNTEAFF.

The V call is TRBV10-1, the J call TRBJ2-2, with TRBD2 as a possible D gene (5 bases). This CDR3 comprises 13 residues. Germline loops: CDR1 WNHNN, CDR2 SYGVQD (reference sequence). Trimming left V 8 bases short and J 6 bases short, with 13 bases between. CDR3 residues: CASGPSWAGELFF. Written as DNA, the CDR3 is TGCGCCAGCGGCCCTAGCTGGGCCGGGGAGCTGTTTTTT.

This clonotype was detected only a few times. The genes are TRBV2 and TRBJ2-5; TRBD2 matches 14 bases. CDR1 and CDR2 (germline): SNHLY, FYNNEI. The length of the CDR3 is 14 residues. With 9 bases clipped from V and 11 bases from J, the junction kept 11 bases outside the gene matches. CDR3 residues: CASGTSGGKREQYF. As DNA, the CDR3 is TGTGCCAGTGGGACTAGCGGGGGCAAAAGGGAGCAGTACTTC. The variable domain in full, with the rest retrieved from reference TRBV2 and TRBJ2-5, is EPEVTQTPSHQVTQMGQEVILRCVPISNHLYFYWYRQILGQKVEFLVSFYNNEISEKSEIFDDQFSVERPDGSNFTLKIRSTKLEDSAMYFCASGTSGGKREQYFGPGTRLLVL.

V gene TRBV27 combines with J gene TRBJ1-2; 7 positions agree with TRBD1. CDR1 is MNHEY and CDR2 is SMNVEV in the germline V gene (reference sequence). After removal of 6 bases from V and 2 bases from J, the junction contained 6 bases not matched to a gene. This CDR3 is built from 14 residues. The DNA of the CDR3 is TGTGCCAGCAGCTCGGGACAGCCGAACTATGGCTACACCTTC. It translates to CASSSGQPNYGYTF.

J is TRBJ1-6 and V is TRBV7-8; D is ambiguous. Germline V CDR1 and CDR2: SGHVS, FQNEAQ. V was clipped by 1 base and J by 0 bases, with 16 bases between them. The CDR3 contains 19 residues. CDR3 DNA: TGTGCCAGCAGCTTAGACCCTGGTCAGGAGAGCTCCTATAATTCACCCCTCCACTTT. Translation gives CASSLDPGQESSYNSPLHF. Using reference TRBV7-8 and TRBJ1-6 for the parts outside the CDR3, the full variable domain is GAGVSQSPRYKVAKRGQDVALRCDPISGHVSLFWYQQALGQGPEFLTYFQNEAQLDKSGLPSDRFFAERPEGSVSTLKIQRTQQEDSAVYLCASSLDPGQESSYNSPLHFGNGTRLTVT.

This clonotype has more than one count but fewer than ten. The chain has TRBV12-3 or TRBV12-4 and TRBJ2-1, with 10 nucleotides matching TRBD2. Unmatched junction bases numbered 10, after V lost 3 bases and J lost 2 bases. The CDR3 runs 18 residues. CDR3 DNA sequence: TGTGCCAGCAGTTTTACTCCGGGACTAGCGCGGGCCTACAATGAGCAGTTCTTC. Encoded protein: CASSFTPGLARAYNEQFF.

This clonotype has only a few counts. The V gene is TRBV6-1, the J gene TRBJ2-1; 7 nucleotides align to TRBD2. The length of the CDR3 is 13 residues. Trimming at V came to 9 bases and at J to 6 bases, leaving 8 bases not matched to a gene. CDR1 is MNHNS, CDR2 SASEGT, per germline. DNA of the CDR3: TGTGCCAGTGATCGGGGGGACCCCAATGAGCAGTTCTTC. Translating it yields CASDRGDPNEQFF.

This clonotype has just a few counts. The chain links TRBV5-1 to TRBJ2-1; 7 bases align to TRBD1. Per germline, CDR1 SGHRS and CDR2 YFSETQ. The trim removed 0 bases at V and 2 bases at J, leaving 5 bases unmatched. The CDR3 extends over 16 amino acids. The CDR3 coding sequence is TGCGCCAGCAGCTTGGAGAGAGGGGGCGCCTACAATGAGCAGTTCTTC. Translated, it gives CASSLERGGAYNEQFF.

The genes are TRBV6-2 or TRBV6-3 and TRBJ2-5, with a tentative D call TRBD2 (5 bases). The CDR3 runs 14 residues. V shed 4 bases and J shed 5 bases, with 14 bases lying between them. Germline values: CDR1 MNHEY, CDR2 SVGEGT. The CDR3 is CASSFYSSLETQYF. In DNA form, the CDR3 reads TGTGCCAGCAGTTTCTACTCTAGCTTGGAGACCCAGTACTTC.

The CDR3 bases are TGTGCCAGCAGCGGACGGGACAGGGGGTCCGGGTATGGCTACACCTTC. Encoded protein: CASSGRDRGSGYGYTF. V is TRBV7-2 and J is TRBJ1-2; 11 positions match TRBD1. Germline CDR1 and CDR2: SGHTA and FQGNSA. Trimming at V came to 5 bases and at J to 5 bases, leaving 10 bases not matched to a gene. This CDR3 is 16 amino acids long.

J is TRBJ1-4 and V is TRBV6-1, with D unresolved. The V gene's germline CDR1 is MNHNS and CDR2 SASEGT. Trimming stripped 7 bases from V and 8 bases from J, with 14 bases between. The CDR3 is made up of 13 amino acids. CDR3 bases: TGTGCCAGCACTCGGTTAGGTGGAGAAAAACTGTTTTTT. This gives the protein CASTRLGGEKLFF.

This chain connects TRBV7-8 to TRBJ2-3, with unresolved D. The V gene's germline CDR1 is SGHVS and CDR2 FQNEAQ. The CDR3 runs 14 residues. V dropped 4 bases and J dropped 1 base, with 9 bases sitting between them. DNA of the CDR3: TGTGCCAGCAGCTACGGTTGGGGCACAGATACGCAGTATTTT. Amino acid sequence: CASSYGWGTDTQYF.

Ten or more counts support this clonotype. The chain recombines TRBV11-1 with TRBJ2-7, with no clear D. CDR3 length equals 13 residues. The germline V gene has CDR1 SGHAT and CDR2 FQDESV (reference sequence). V was shortened by 2 bases and J by 3 bases, with 8 bases between the two germline ends. The CDR3 bases are TGTGCCAGCAGCTTATACGCAAGCTACGAGCAGTACTTC. Protein: CASSLYASYEQYF.

This clonotype has a handful of counts. The chain employs TRBV20-1 and TRBJ1-1; 7 positions agree with TRBD1. Germline assignment: CDR1 DFQATT and CDR2 SNEGSKA (reference sequence). The CDR3 is 15 amino acids. Unmatched junction bases numbered 12, after V lost 5 bases and J lost 3 bases. This chain's CDR3 is CSAFAEGASDTEAFF. Written as DNA, the CDR3 is TGCAGTGCTTTCGCCGAGGGGGCGTCGGACACTGAAGCTTTCTTT.

This clonotype was observed once. This chain uses TRBV6-1 with TRBJ1-1; D is undetermined. Deletions cut 3 bases from V and 4 bases from J, with 15 bases between. CDR3 length: 15 residues. CDR1 and CDR2 (germline): MNHNS, SASEGT. In DNA form, the CDR3 reads TGTGCCAGCAGTGATGGAAGCGGTTTTACCACTGAAGCTTTCTTT. Protein product: CASSDGSGFTTEAFF.

The rearrangement links TRBV20-1 to TRBJ2-7; D call uncertain. This CDR3 spans 12 amino acids. Between the trimmed V and J ends, which lost 0 bases and 5 bases, there was a span of 8 bases. Germline CDR1 DFQATT, CDR2 SNEGSKA (reference sequence). The CDR3 region has the DNA TGCAGTGCTAGAGATCCCCACCACGAGCAGTACTTC. It translates to CSARDPHHEQYF.

This clonotype was detected many times. The chain combines TRBV7-3 with TRBJ2-3, with no clear D. Germline CDR1 is SGHTA and CDR2 is FQGTGA. The V gene lost 0 bases and the J gene lost 0 bases, with 4 bases spanning the gap. The CDR3 loop spans 14 amino acids. CDR3 DNA sequence: TGTGCCAGCAGCTTAACTCCTAGCACAGATACGCAGTATTTT. This sequence encodes CASSLTPSTDTQYF.

The rearrangement joins TRBV6-5 to TRBJ2-7; 7 bases fit TRBD2. CDR3 length: 13 residues. Per the germline V gene, CDR1 is MNHEY and CDR2 is SVGAGI. V was clipped by 7 bases and J by 0 bases; unmatched bases: 3. The CDR3 spells CASNGLDSYEQYF. The CDR3 region has the DNA TGTGCCAGCAACGGACTAGACTCCTACGAGCAGTACTTC.